This T cell receptor (beta chain) emerged from a study of shared clonotypes between healthy human individuals. Whole-study context: The study enrolled a couple of women and a few men aged 18 to 49.

Authors' processing steps: Sequence data from immunoSEQ were junction-only and lacked quality scores; consequently, filtering differed. Method: immunoSEQ multiplex PCR; TCRdb's copy keeps in-frame clones and lacks some. V, J and clone size were drawn from that table, and D and trimming were deduced from the DNA. In the table there are hundreds of thousands of clones, roughly 95% of which are singletons. Broader study findings: The sharing of 5% to 6.5% of naive CD4 clonotypes was seen across a handful of donors. The donor pool, a small one, limited the genetic and exposure-history diversity represented.

Concerning this clone: The antigen is not known.

This CDR3 comprises 14 residues. Germline CDR1 SGHAT, CDR2 FQNNGV. Naivety among CD8 cells was defined by CD45RO negativity and positive CCR7 selection, thereby excluding terminally differentiated effector memory CD45RA+ cells. Sequencing was carried out using naive CD8+ T cells sorted from blood. This TCR came from a woman aged 25 to 39 in good health. This chain joins TRBV11-2 and TRBJ2-5; D remains ambiguous. The J call is in doubt because the DNA end fits TRBJ2-7 better. CDR3 bases: TGTGCCAGCAGCCCAATAACAGCATACTACGAGCAGTACTTC. It is translated as CASSPITAYYEQYF.